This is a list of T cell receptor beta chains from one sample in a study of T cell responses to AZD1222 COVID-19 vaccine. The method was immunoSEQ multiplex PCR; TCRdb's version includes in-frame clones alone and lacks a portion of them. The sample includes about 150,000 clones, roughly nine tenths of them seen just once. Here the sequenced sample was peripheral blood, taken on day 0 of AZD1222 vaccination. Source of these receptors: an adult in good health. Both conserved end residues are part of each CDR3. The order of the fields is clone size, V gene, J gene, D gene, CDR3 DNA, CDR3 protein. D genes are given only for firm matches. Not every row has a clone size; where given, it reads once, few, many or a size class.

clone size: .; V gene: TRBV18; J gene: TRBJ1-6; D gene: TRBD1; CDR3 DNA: TGTGCCAGCTCAGCCGGGACAGGGGGCGATTCACCCCTCCACTTT; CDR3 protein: CASSAGTGGDSPLHF
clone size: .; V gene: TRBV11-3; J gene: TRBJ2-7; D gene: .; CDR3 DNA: TGTGCCAGCAGCTCAGCTAATAGCGGCCACTCCTACGAGCAGTACTTC; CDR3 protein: CASSSANSGHSYEQYF
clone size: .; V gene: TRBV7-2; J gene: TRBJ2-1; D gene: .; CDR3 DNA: TGTGCCAGCAGCCCAGGACCAGGCGGGCAGTTCTTC; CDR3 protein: CASSPGPGGQFF
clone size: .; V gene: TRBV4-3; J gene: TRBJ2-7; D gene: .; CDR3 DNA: TGCGCCAGCAGCCAAGAAGTGGGGTCCTACGAGCAGTACTTC; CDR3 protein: CASSQEVGSYEQYF
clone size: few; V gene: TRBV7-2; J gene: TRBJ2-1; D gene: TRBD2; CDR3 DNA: TGTGCCAGCAGAAAGAGGACTAGCGGGGACAATGAGCAGTTCTTC; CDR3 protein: CASRKRTSGDNEQFF
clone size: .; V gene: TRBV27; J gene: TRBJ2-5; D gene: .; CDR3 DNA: TGTGCCAGCAGTTTTTTAGAGACCCAGTACTTC; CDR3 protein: CASSFLETQYF
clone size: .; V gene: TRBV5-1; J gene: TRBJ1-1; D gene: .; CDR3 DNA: TGCGCCAGCAGCCCTTCGGGCGGAGGGACTGAAGCTTTCTTT; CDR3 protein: CASSPSGGGTEAFF
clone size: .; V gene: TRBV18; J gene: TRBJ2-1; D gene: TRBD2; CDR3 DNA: TGTGCCAGCTCACCACTTGCGGGAGTTGGGAATGAGCAGTTCTTC; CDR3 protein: CASSPLAGVGNEQFF
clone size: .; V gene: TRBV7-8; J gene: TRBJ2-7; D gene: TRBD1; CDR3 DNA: TGTGCCAGCAGCTTCCGGGACAGGGGGGGTTACGAGCAGTACTTC; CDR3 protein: CASSFRDRGGYEQYF
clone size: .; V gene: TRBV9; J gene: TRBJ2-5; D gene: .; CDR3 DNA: TGTGCCAGCAGCGTAACGGCGGACCAAGAGACCCAGTACTTC; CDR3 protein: CASSVTADQETQYF
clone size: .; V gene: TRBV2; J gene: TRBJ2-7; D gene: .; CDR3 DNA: TGTGCCAGCATTGGCAGGACCCCGAACTACGAGCAGTACTTC; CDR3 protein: CASIGRTPNYEQYF
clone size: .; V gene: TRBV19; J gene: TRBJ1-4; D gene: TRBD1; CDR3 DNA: TGTGCCAGTAGTATAGGGAACAGGGGGAGCGGCGAAAAACTGTTTTTT; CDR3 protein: CASSIGNRGSGEKLFF
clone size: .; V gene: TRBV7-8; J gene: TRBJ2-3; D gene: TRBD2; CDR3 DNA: TGTGCCAGCAGCTTACGAGCGGGGGGTGTAACAGATACGCAGTATTTT; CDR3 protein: CASSLRAGGVTDTQYF
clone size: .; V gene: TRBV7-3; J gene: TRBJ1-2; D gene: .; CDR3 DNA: TGTGCCAGCAGCTCCGGGGGGCCGGACTATGGCTACACCTTC; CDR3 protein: CASSSGGPDYGYTF
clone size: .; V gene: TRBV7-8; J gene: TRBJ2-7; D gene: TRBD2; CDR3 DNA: TGTGCCAGCAGCTCCACTTATAGCGGGAGCTCCTACGAGCAGTACTTC; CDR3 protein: CASSSTYSGSSYEQYF
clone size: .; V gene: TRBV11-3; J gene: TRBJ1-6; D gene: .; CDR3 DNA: TGTGCCAGCAGCACCGGACAGAGAGATATCCTCCACTTT; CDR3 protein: CASSTGQRDILHF